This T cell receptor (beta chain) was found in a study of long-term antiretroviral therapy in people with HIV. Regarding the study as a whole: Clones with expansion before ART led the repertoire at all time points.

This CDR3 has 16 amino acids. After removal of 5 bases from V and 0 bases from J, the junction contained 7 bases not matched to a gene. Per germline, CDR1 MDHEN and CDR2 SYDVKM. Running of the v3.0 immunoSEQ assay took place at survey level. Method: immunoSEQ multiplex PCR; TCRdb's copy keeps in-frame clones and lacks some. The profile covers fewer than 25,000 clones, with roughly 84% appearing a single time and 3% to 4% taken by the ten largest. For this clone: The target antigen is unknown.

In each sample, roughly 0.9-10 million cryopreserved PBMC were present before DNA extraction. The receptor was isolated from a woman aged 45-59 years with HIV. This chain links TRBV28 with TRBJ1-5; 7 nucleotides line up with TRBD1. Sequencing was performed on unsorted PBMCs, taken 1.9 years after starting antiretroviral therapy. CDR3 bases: TGTGCCAGCAGTCCGCAGGGGGTGTATAGCAATCAGCCCCAGCATTTT. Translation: CASSPQGVYSNQPQHF.